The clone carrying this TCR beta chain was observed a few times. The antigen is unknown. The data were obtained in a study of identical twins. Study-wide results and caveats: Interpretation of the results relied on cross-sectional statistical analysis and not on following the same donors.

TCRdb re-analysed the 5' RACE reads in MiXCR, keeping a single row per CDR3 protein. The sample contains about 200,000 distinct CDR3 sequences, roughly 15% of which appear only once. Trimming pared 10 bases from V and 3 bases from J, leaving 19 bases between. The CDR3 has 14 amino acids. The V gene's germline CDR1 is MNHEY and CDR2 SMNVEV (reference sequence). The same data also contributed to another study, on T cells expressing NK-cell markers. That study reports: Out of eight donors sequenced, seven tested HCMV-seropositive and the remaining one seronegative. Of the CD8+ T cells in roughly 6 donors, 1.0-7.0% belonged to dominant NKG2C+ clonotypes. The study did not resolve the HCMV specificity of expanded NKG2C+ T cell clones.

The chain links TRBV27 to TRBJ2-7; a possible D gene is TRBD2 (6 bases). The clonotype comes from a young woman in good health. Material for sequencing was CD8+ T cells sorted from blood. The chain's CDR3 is CAISMRDQLYEQYF. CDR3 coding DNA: TGTGCCATCTCTATGCGGGACCAACTCTACGAGCAGTACTTC.